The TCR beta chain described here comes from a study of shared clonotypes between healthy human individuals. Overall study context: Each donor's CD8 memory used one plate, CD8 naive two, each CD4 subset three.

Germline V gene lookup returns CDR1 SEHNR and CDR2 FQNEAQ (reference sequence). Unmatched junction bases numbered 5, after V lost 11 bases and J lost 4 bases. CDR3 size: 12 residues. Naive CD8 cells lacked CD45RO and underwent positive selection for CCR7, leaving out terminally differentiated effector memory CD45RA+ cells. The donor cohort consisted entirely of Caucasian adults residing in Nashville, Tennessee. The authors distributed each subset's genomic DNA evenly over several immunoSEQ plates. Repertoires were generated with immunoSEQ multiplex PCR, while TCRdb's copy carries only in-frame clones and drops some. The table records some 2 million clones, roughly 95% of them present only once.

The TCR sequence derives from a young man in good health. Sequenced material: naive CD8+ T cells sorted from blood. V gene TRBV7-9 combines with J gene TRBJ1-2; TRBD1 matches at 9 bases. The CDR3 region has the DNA TGTGCCGGAGGACAGGGGCTCTATGGCTACACCTTC. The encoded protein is CAGGQGLYGYTF.